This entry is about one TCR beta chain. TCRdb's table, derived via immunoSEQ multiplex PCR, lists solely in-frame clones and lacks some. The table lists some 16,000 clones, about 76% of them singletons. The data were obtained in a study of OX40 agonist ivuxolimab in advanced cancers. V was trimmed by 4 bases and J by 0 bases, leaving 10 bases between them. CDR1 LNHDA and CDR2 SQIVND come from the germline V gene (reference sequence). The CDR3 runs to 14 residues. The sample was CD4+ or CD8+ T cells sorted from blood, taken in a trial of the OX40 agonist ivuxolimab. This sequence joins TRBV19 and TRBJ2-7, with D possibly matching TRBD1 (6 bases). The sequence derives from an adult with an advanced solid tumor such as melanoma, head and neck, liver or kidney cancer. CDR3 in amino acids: CASSTGQNSYEQYF. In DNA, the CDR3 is TGTGCCAGTAGTACTGGACAGAACTCCTACGAGCAGTACTTC.